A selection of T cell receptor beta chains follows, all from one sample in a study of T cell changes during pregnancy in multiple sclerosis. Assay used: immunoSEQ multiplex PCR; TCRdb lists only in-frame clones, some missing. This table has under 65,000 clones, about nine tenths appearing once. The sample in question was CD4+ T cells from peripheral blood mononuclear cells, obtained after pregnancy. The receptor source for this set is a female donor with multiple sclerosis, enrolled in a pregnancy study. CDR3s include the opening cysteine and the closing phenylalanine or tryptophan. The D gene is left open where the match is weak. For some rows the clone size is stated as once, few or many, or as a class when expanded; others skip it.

CASSPSGTYYYEQYF TGTGCCAGTAGTCCCTCCGGGACTTATTATTACGAGCAGTACTTC once TRBJ2-7 . TRBV19
CASSPGLAGGPNEQFF TGCGCCAGCAGCCCGGGACTAGCGGGGGGGCCCAATGAGCAGTTCTTC . TRBJ2-1 TRBD2 TRBV5-1
CAWRGTTGNGYTF TGTGCCTGGAGGGGGACTACAGGGAATGGCTACACCTTC few TRBJ1-2 . TRBV30
CASSSTGSSYNSPLHF TGTGCCAGCAGCTCGACAGGGAGCTCCTATAATTCACCCCTCCACTTT . TRBJ1-6 TRBD1 TRBV7-6
CASSQQGNEQFF TGTGCCAGCAGCCAACAGGGGAATGAGCAGTTCTTC few TRBJ2-1 TRBD1 TRBV6-5
CASSITGDNQPQHF TGTGCCAGTAGTATCACAGGGGACAATCAGCCCCAGCATTTT . TRBJ1-5 TRBD1 TRBV19
CASSLDTINQPQHF TGTGCCAGCAGCTTAGACACCATCAATCAGCCCCAGCATTTT . TRBJ1-5 . TRBV7-8
CAWMRQANYGYTF TGTGCCTGGATGAGACAAGCTAACTATGGCTACACCTTC . TRBJ1-2 . TRBV30
CASRKSGGSYNSPLHF TGTGCCAGCAGGAAATCAGGGGGTAGTTATAATTCACCCCTCCACTTT few TRBJ1-6 TRBD1 TRBV7-2
CASAVPFYGYTF TGTGCCAGCGCGGTACCCTTCTATGGCTACACCTTC . TRBJ1-2 . TRBV19
CAISAGTGVIYGYTF TGTGCCATCAGTGCCGGGACAGGGGTAATTTATGGCTACACCTTC . TRBJ1-2 TRBD1 TRBV10-3
CASSFGTSGNIQYF TGTGCCAGCAGCTTCGGGACTAGTGGAAACATTCAGTACTTC few TRBJ2-4 TRBD2 TRBV7-9
CASSLGRGPSYEQYF TGTGCCAGCAGCTTAGGGCGGGGGCCCTCCTACGAGCAGTACTTC . TRBJ2-7 . TRBV7-2
CASSLKIQGSGSPLHF TGTGCCAGCAGCTTAAAAATACAGGGGTCGGGGTCACCCCTCCACTTT . TRBJ1-6 TRBD1 TRBV7-9
CASRAEVRNTEAFF TGTGCCAGCAGAGCAGAGGTACGGAACACTGAAGCTTTCTTT . TRBJ1-1 . TRBV2
CASSLMRNNEQFF TGTGCCAGCAGCTTAATGAGGAACAATGAGCAGTTCTTC . TRBJ2-1 . TRBV7-2
CASSLGVLVNEQFF TGTGCCAGCAGCTTAGGAGTCCTGGTAAATGAGCAGTTCTTC . TRBJ2-1 . TRBV11-2
CASSPRPVSSYNSPLHF TGTGCCAGCTCACCACGCCCGGTGAGCTCCTATAATTCACCCCTCCACTTT . TRBJ1-6 . TRBV18
CASSQQGTGSPLHF TGTGCCAGTAGTCAACAGGGAACAGGTTCACCCCTCCACTTT . TRBJ1-6 . TRBV19
CASSPQGGQNSPLHF TGTGCCAGCAGCCCGCAAGGAGGGCAGAATTCACCCCTCCACTTT few TRBJ1-6 . TRBV7-9
CASTEWGRGRTYEQYF TGTGCCAGCACCGAATGGGGCAGGGGCAGAACCTACGAGCAGTACTTC . TRBJ2-7 . TRBV5-6
CASSLDQGANYGYTF TGTGCCAGCAGCTTGGATCAGGGGGCTAACTATGGCTACACCTTC . TRBJ1-2 TRBD1 TRBV5-4
CASSGGVSSYNSPLHF TGTGCCAGCAGCGGCGGGGTGAGCTCCTATAATTCACCCCTCCACTTT . TRBJ1-6 . TRBV9
CASSGKAGGTSYEQYF TGTGCCAGCAGCGGGAAGGCGGGGGGAACCTCCTACGAGCAGTACTTC . TRBJ2-7 TRBD2 TRBV5-5